A single sample is the source of the 4 T cell receptor beta chains below, sequenced in a study of OX40 agonist ivuxolimab in advanced cancers. Using immunoSEQ multiplex PCR, the repertoire was profiled, and TCRdb retains in-frame clones only, with some absent. Here the sample spans fewer than 70,000 clones, roughly nine tenths being singletons. The material sequenced was CD4+ or CD8+ T cells sorted from blood, taken in a trial of the OX40 agonist ivuxolimab. The source of these receptors is an adult with an advanced solid tumor such as melanoma, head and neck, liver or kidney cancer.

This clone was seen just once. V usage is TRBV28 and J usage is TRBJ2-3; D unclear. The V gene lost 2 bases and the J gene lost 5 bases, with 5 bases spanning the gap. The CDR3 extends over 12 amino acids. Per the germline V gene, CDR1 is MDHEN and CDR2 is SYDVKM. DNA of the CDR3: TGTGCCAGCAGTTTAACAATAGATACGCAGTATTTT. Encoded protein: CASSLTIDTQYF.

The J gene is TRBJ1-1, the V gene TRBV4-1; D ambiguous. The germline gives CDR1 MGHRA, CDR2 YSYEKL. V lost 0 bases and J 1 base, leaving 6 bases between the germline ends. This CDR3 comprises 14 residues. The CDR3 DNA is TGCGCCAGCAGCCAAGATGGAGGGAACACTGAAGCTTTCTTT. Translation gives CASSQDGGNTEAFF.

V and J are TRBV11-1 and TRBJ2-1; 7 bases are a match to TRBD2. Losses at the gene ends were 5 bases for V and 6 bases for J; bases not matched to a gene: 7. The CDR3 length is 14 residues. Germline V gene sequence: CDR1 SGHAT, CDR2 FQDESV (reference sequence). The CDR3 DNA sequence: TGTGCCAGCAGCCCCGCGGGGGATCTCAATGAGCAGTTCTTC. It specifies CASSPAGDLNEQFF.

The chain is built from TRBV5-6 and TRBJ2-7; the match to TRBD1 covers 9 bases. Germline CDR1 is SGHDT and CDR2 is YYEEEE. The V and J ends lost 3 bases and 5 bases, in that order; junction bases with no gene match: 6. CDR3 size: 14 residues. The CDR3 nucleotides are TGTGCCAGCAGCTGGGGGACAGGGTTTGACGAGCAGTACTTC. Translating it yields CASSWGTGFDEQYF.